The 19 T cell receptor beta chains below come from one sample, sequenced in a study of T cell responses to AZD1222 COVID-19 vaccine. Here immunoSEQ multiplex PCR was the method, and the copy in TCRdb shows in-frame clones only, minus some. The sample includes 150,000 to 200,000 clones, about 92% of them seen just once. The sample here was peripheral blood, taken 28 days after the second AZD1222 dose. These receptors originate from an adult who received the AZD1222 COVID-19 vaccine.

The J gene is TRBJ1-1, the V gene TRBV27; possible D gene TRBD1, 5 bases. Deletions cut 5 bases from V and 0 bases from J, with 13 bases between. Germline assignment: CDR1 MNHEY and CDR2 SMNVEV (reference sequence). The CDR3 has 15 amino acids. The CDR3 spells CASSTFRVMNTEAFF. DNA of the CDR3: TGTGCCAGCAGTACCTTCAGGGTAATGAACACTGAAGCTTTCTTT.

V and J are TRBV5-1 and TRBJ1-2; 8 nucleotides agree with TRBD1. The junction had 11 bases not matched to a gene; V was cut back by 3 bases and J by 4 bases. The CDR3 runs 16 residues. Per the germline V gene, CDR1 is SGHRS and CDR2 is YFSETQ. CDR3 loop: CASSWGDRGSRYGYTF. The CDR3 nucleotides read TGCGCCAGCAGCTGGGGAGACAGGGGTTCTCGCTATGGCTACACCTTC.

The gene calls are TRBV30 and TRBJ2-5; 8 positions match TRBD2. The CDR3 sequence is 13 residues long. Trimming cost V 1 base and J 5 bases; bases outside gene matches: 3. CDR1 and CDR2 (germline): GTSNPN, SVGIG (reference sequence). CDR3 bases: TGTGCCTGGAGTGCGGGGGGGACGGAGACCCAGTACTTC. It specifies CAWSAGGTETQYF.

Written as DNA, the CDR3 is TGCGCCAGCAGTGAGGACCCTACAGGGGCTTCACCCCTCCACTTT. Translating gives CASSEDPTGASPLHF. V and J are TRBV10-2 and TRBJ1-6; 7 bases fit TRBD1. The germline V gene encodes CDR1 WSHSY and CDR2 SAAADI. V gave up 2 bases and J gave up 9 bases; unmatched junction bases: 7. The CDR3 runs to 15 residues.

CDR3 region: CASSDQGGGEKLFF. The CDR3 DNA follows: TGTGCCAGCAGTGACCAGGGCGGCGGAGAAAAACTGTTTTTT. V is TRBV2 and J is TRBJ1-4; tentative D call: TRBD1 (5 bases). Trimming removed 3 bases at V and 8 bases at J, with 13 bases between. The CDR3 has 14 residues. In germline, CDR1 is SNHLY, CDR2 FYNNEI.

The rearrangement links TRBV19 to TRBJ2-2; tentative D call: TRBD1 (5 bases). The CDR3 contains 14 residues. The germline V and J ends were trimmed by 7 bases and 0 bases, with 9 bases remaining between them. Germline CDR1 reads LNHDA; CDR2 reads SQIVND (reference sequence). Here the CDR3 reads CASIQQANTGELFF. For the CDR3, the DNA is TGTGCCAGTATTCAACAGGCGAACACCGGGGAGCTGTTTTTT. The full variable domain, with the rest looked up from reference TRBV19 and TRBJ2-2, is DGGITQSPKYLFRKEGQNVTLSCEQNLNHDAMYWYRQDPGQGLRLIYYSQIVNDFQKGDIAEGYSVSREKKESFPLTVTSAQKNPTAFYLCASIQQANTGELFFGEGSRLTVL.

The chain recombines TRBV5-1 with TRBJ1-3; perhaps TRBD1 as D (6 bases). V was trimmed by 4 bases and J by 4 bases, leaving 12 bases between them. Germline CDR1 reads SGHRS; CDR2 reads YFSETQ. This CDR3 region has 14 residues. The CDR3 sequence: CASSLQGLGNTIYF. The CDR3 region has the DNA TGCGCCAGCAGCCTACAGGGCCTCGGAAACACCATATATTTT.

V is TRBV5-4 and J is TRBJ2-7; TRBD1 matches 8 bases. CDR3 length: 13 residues. With 4 bases clipped from V and 3 bases from J, the junction kept 3 bases outside the gene matches. Germline CDR1 reads SGHNT; CDR2 reads YYREEE (reference sequence). The CDR3 region is CASSLGQVYEQYF. The CDR3 bases are TGTGCCAGCAGCCTGGGACAGGTCTACGAGCAGTACTTC. The whole variable domain, filled in from reference TRBV5-4 and TRBJ2-7, reads ETGVTQSPTHLIKTRGQQVTLRCSSQSGHNTVSWYQQALGQGPQFIFQYYREEENGRGNFPPRFSGLQFPNYSSELNVNALELDDSALYLCASSLGQVYEQYFGPGTRLTVT.

The chain combines TRBV4-1 with TRBJ1-3; D is uncertain. The CDR3 extends over 16 amino acids. Germline lookup yields CDR1 MGHRA and CDR2 YSYEKL. Trimming stripped 0 bases from V and 0 bases from J, with 9 bases between. Written as DNA, the CDR3 is TGCGCCAGCAGCCAAGACCAGAGAATCTCTGGAAACACCATATATTTT. It translates to CASSQDQRISGNTIYF.

This chain joins TRBV4-1 and TRBJ1-4, with TRBD1 matching over 7 bases. V was clipped by 0 bases and J by 5 bases; unmatched bases: 6. CDR3 size: 16 residues. Germline loops: CDR1 MGHRA, CDR2 YSYEKL. The CDR3 nucleotides read TGCGCCAGCAGCCAAGAAGGGGGCCTAGGGAATGAAAAACTGTTTTTT. It codes for CASSQEGGLGNEKLFF.

The chain combines TRBV6-5 with TRBJ1-2; 7 bases line up with TRBD1. The V and J ends lost 3 bases and 10 bases, in that order; junction bases with no gene match: 2. Germline V lookup: CDR1 MNHEY, CDR2 SVGAGI. This CDR3 region has 11 residues. CDR3 nucleotides: TGTGCCAGCAGTTATCAGGGGGACTACACCTTC. Encoded protein: CASSYQGDYTF.

The chain recombines TRBV11-2 with TRBJ2-5, with 10 bases identical to TRBD1. This CDR3 comprises 15 residues. V shed 5 bases and J 4 bases; nucleotides not matched to a gene: 7. Germline CDR1 SGHAT, CDR2 FQNNGV. DNA for the CDR3: TGTGCCAGCAGCCCTCCGGGACAGGGGTTAGAGACCCAGTACTTC. This translates into CASSPPGQGLETQYF.

The chain combines TRBV5-1 with TRBJ1-2; no clear D. Germline loops: CDR1 SGHRS, CDR2 YFSETQ. The CDR3 has 13 residues. V lost 4 bases and J 2 bases, leaving 9 bases between the germline ends. The CDR3 is CASSHTDNYGYTF. The CDR3 coding sequence is TGCGCCAGCAGCCATACCGACAACTATGGCTACACCTTC.

The chain joins TRBV6-1 to TRBJ1-4; tentatively, D is TRBD1 (5 bases). V lost 2 bases, J lost 7 bases, and 14 bases lay in between. The CDR3 length is 15 residues. The germline gives CDR1 MNHNS, CDR2 SASEGT. CDR3 region: CASSEQGLEREKLFF. The DNA of the CDR3 is TGTGCCAGCAGTGAACAGGGATTAGAACGTGAAAAACTGTTTTTT.

The J gene is TRBJ2-2, the V gene TRBV7-9; D tentatively reads TRBD1 or TRBD2 (5 bases each). CDR3 length: 17 residues. Deletions cut 4 bases from V and 1 base from J, with 16 bases between. Germline V gene data show CDR1 as SEHNR and CDR2 as FQNEAQ (reference sequence). The CDR3 sequence is CASSSHPGPLNTGELFF. The DNA for the CDR3 is TGTGCCAGCAGCTCCCATCCGGGACCCCTGAACACCGGGGAGCTGTTTTTT.

This clone was counted between two and nine times. This chain links TRBV7-9 with TRBJ1-2; D is unclear. The CDR3 runs to 15 residues. Germline V gene data show CDR1 as SEHNR and CDR2 as FQNEAQ (reference sequence). Trimming left V 1 base short and J 4 bases short, with 13 bases between. CDR3 residues: CASSLDPSVPYGYTF. CDR3 sequence (DNA): TGTGCCAGCAGCTTAGATCCCAGTGTCCCCTATGGCTACACCTTC.

The chain uses TRBV5-1 and TRBJ2-7, with D possibly matching TRBD2 (5 bases). Germline lookup yields CDR1 SGHRS and CDR2 YFSETQ. The CDR3 sequence is 15 residues long. The ends were cut back, 4 bases at V and 2 bases at J, with 16 bases in the middle. DNA for the CDR3: TGCGCCAGCAGCCCGGAGGCCGTGGCGGCCTACGAGCAGTACTTC. Translating gives CASSPEAVAAYEQYF.

The chain employs TRBV3-1 (or the pseudogene TRBV3-2) and TRBJ1-1; D uncertain. CDR3 length equals 13 residues. V dropped 4 bases and J dropped 0 bases, with 6 bases sitting between them. Germline-derived CDR1 and CDR2 are LGHDT and YNNKEL (reference sequence). Written as DNA, the CDR3 is TGTGCCAGCAGCCTCAAGATGAACACTGAAGCTTTCTTT. The encoded protein is CASSLKMNTEAFF.

This chain uses TRBV6-5 with TRBJ2-7; 7 positions match TRBD2. The germline CDR1 and CDR2 sequences are MNHEY and SVGAGI. The CDR3 is 14 residues long. J lost 3 bases, V lost 6 bases, and 8 bases had no gene match. CDR3 coding DNA: TGTGCCAGCAGCCCGGGGGGACTACTCTACGAGCAGTACTTC. It yields the protein CASSPGGLLYEQYF.